The 17 T cell receptor beta chains below come from one sample, sequenced in a study of regulatory T cells in long-lasting Graves disease. Time point given: newly diagnosed GD, antithyroid drugs for less than 3 months. PBMCs were the source of the RNA used for TCR sequencing. Arm-PCR with iRepertoire HTBI primers amplified the CDR3 regions for these TCR beta libraries. TCRdb called the multiplex PCR reads again in MiXCR, with one record for every CDR3 protein. Of under 500,000 distinct CDR3 sequences in the sample, 16% were seen once. These records were also assigned to another study, of T cells in Graves' hyperthyroidism and ophthalmopathy.

Sequencing used peripheral blood mononuclear cells (PBMCs), obtained at new diagnosis, from a patient treated with antithyroid drugs. The source of these receptors is a young woman with Graves disease.

This clonotype was recorded at least ten times. The chain is built from TRBV7-2 and TRBJ2-3; 7 positions match TRBD1. The CDR3 loop spans 13 amino acids. Germline V gene data show CDR1 as SGHTA and CDR2 as FQGNSA. Germline trimming cut 5 bases from V and 7 bases from J; bases unmatched to any gene: 6. The CDR3 bases are TGTGCCAGCAGCCCTACAGGGGCAAATACGCAGTATTTT. Amino acid sequence: CASSPTGANTQYF.

This clonotype was counted at least ten times. This chain connects TRBV30 to TRBJ1-1; D might be TRBD1 (5 bases). Per the germline V gene, CDR1 is GTSNPN and CDR2 is SVGIG (reference sequence). CDR3 size: 13 residues. The CDR3 loop is CASSWDQNTEAFF. CDR3 bases: TGTGCTTCTTCCTGGGACCAGAACACTGAAGCTTTCTTT.

This clonotype was found a few times. The chain combines TRBV29-1 with TRBJ2-7; D perhaps matches TRBD2 (6 bases). The CDR3 runs to 13 residues. Trimming removed 6 bases at V and 4 bases at J, with 16 bases between. Germline V gene lookup returns CDR1 SQVTM and CDR2 ANQGSEA. CDR3 sequence (DNA): TGCAGCGTCGGGGAGGAGTCAATATACGAGCAGTACTTC. Its translation is CSVGEESIYEQYF.

To note about this clonotype: A much larger clone sits a single nucleotide away, making a read error possible. The gene calls are TRBV4-2 and TRBJ1-1; TRBD1 is a possible D gene (5 bases). The CDR3 spans 15 residues. Germline CDR1 LGHNA, CDR2 YNFKEQ. The CDR3 reads CASSQPETDNTEGFF. DNA for the CDR3: TGTGCCAGCAGCCAACCTGAGACAGATAACACTGAAGGTTTCTTT.

This clonotype came up many times. The V call is TRBV27, the J call TRBJ2-1; TRBD2 aligns across 15 bases. This CDR3 region has 15 residues. Trimming removed 6 bases from V and 8 bases from J; junction bases left unmatched: 5. Germline V CDR1 and CDR2: MNHEY, SMNVEV (reference sequence). CDR3: CASRLGTSGRYEQFF. In DNA form, the CDR3 reads TGTGCCAGCAGATTAGGGACTAGCGGGAGGTATGAGCAGTTCTTC.

This clonotype appeared many times. V is TRBV9 and J is TRBJ2-1, with 7 positions matching TRBD2. V shed 5 bases and J 5 bases; nucleotides not matched to a gene: 10. Per germline, CDR1 SGDLS and CDR2 YYNGEE. The CDR3 runs to 15 residues. The CDR3 loop is CASSLLEGLNNEQFF. The CDR3, as DNA: TGTGCCAGCAGTCTATTGGAGGGACTAAACAATGAGCAGTTCTTC.

This chain joins TRBV6-5 and TRBJ2-7; tentative D call: TRBD1 (5 bases). The V gene lost 4 bases and the J gene lost 2 bases, with 12 bases spanning the gap. The germline V gene encodes CDR1 MNHEY and CDR2 SVGAGI. This CDR3 comprises 14 residues. This CDR3 reads CASSFSDSAYEQYF. Written as DNA, the CDR3 is TGTGCCAGCAGTTTCTCCGACAGCGCCTACGAGCAGTACTTC.

This clonotype appeared many times. DNA of the CDR3: TGTGCCATCAGGAAAGCGGGAGTTGGTGGAACCGGGGAGCTGTTTTTT. It yields the protein CAIRKAGVGGTGELFF. V usage is TRBV10-3 and J usage is TRBJ2-2, with 8 bases fitting TRBD2. The V gene end was trimmed by 6 bases and the J gene end by 5 bases; junction bases not matched to a gene: 11. This CDR3 comprises 16 residues. CDR1 is ENHRY and CDR2 is SYGVKD in the germline V gene.

The CDR3 reads CASNAPNNEQFF. CDR3 nucleotide sequence: TGCGCCAGCAACGCCCCGAATAATGAGCAGTTCTTC. The V call is TRBV5-1, the J call TRBJ2-1, with D hard to call. Trimming removed 6 bases from V and 7 bases from J, with 11 bases in between. Germline loops: CDR1 SGHRS, CDR2 YFSETQ. The CDR3 has 12 residues.

This clonotype was seen many times. The chain has TRBV28 and TRBJ2-5; D might be TRBD1 (8 bases). CDR3 length equals 17 residues. Germline loops: CDR1 MDHEN, CDR2 SYDVKM. V was cut by 2 bases and J by 3 bases, with 19 bases left in between. The DNA of the CDR3 is TGTGCCAGCAGTTTAGGCGGGGGCAGGGGGCCGGAAGAGACCCAGTACTTC. Protein product: CASSLGGGRGPEETQYF. The full variable domain, its missing parts supplied by reference TRBV28 and TRBJ2-5, is DVKVTQSSRYLVKRTGEKVFLECVQDMDHENMFWYRQDPGLGLRLIYFSYDVKMKEKGDIPEGYSVSREKKERFSLILESASTNQTSMYLCASSLGGGRGPEETQYFGPGTRLLVL.

The genes are TRBV6-2 or TRBV6-3 and TRBJ2-7; D possibly matches TRBD1 or TRBD2 (5 bases each). The J call could be wrong; TRBJ2-5 is a better fit for the DNA end. The CDR3 length is 14 residues. Germline-derived CDR1 and CDR2 are MNHEY and SVGEGT. The CDR3 loop reads CASSPGTRRETQYF. Here the CDR3 DNA reads TGTGCCAGCAGCCCCGGGACCCGCCGAGAGACCCAGTACTTC.

At least ten counts were recorded for this clonotype. This chain connects TRBV5-1 to TRBJ2-7; 11 bases match TRBD2. Germline-derived CDR1 and CDR2 are SGHRS and YFSETQ. V shed 4 bases, J shed 2 bases, and the junction held 2 bases outside the gene matches. The CDR3 spans 14 residues. In nucleotides, the CDR3 is TGCGCCAGCAGCGCGACTAGCGGGACCTACGAGCAGTACTTC. This gives the protein CASSATSGTYEQYF.

This clonotype was found many times. The chain links TRBV11-2 to TRBJ1-1; no definite D call. V dropped 5 bases and J dropped 3 bases, with 13 bases sitting between them. The germline gives CDR1 SGHAT, CDR2 FQNNGV. The CDR3 has 14 amino acids. The CDR3 DNA follows: TGTGCCAGCAGCCCGGCGGCGCGGGACACTGAAGCTTTCTTT. Encoded protein: CASSPAARDTEAFF.

This clonotype has ten or more counts. The rearrangement links TRBV20-1 to TRBJ2-7; TRBD1 matches 10 bases. From germline, CDR1 is DFQATT and CDR2 SNEGSKA (reference sequence). After removal of 1 base from V and 3 bases from J, the junction contained 6 bases not matched to a gene. The CDR3 covers 15 residues. This chain's CDR3 is CSARVLGTGDYEQYF. The CDR3 region has the DNA TGCAGTGCTAGAGTCCTAGGGACAGGGGACTACGAGCAGTACTTC.

There are many counts of this clonotype. V is TRBV18 and J is TRBJ1-2; TRBD1 is a possible D gene (5 bases). V gave up 1 base and J gave up 5 bases, with 8 bases separating them. The germline CDR1 and CDR2 sequences are KGHSH and LQKENI. This CDR3 spans 13 amino acids. The DNA for the CDR3 is TGTGCCAGCTCACCACAGGGGCTTTATGGCTACACCTTC. Amino acid sequence: CASSPQGLYGYTF.

This chain connects TRBV19 to TRBJ2-5, with D maybe TRBD2 (6 bases). Germline values: CDR1 LNHDA, CDR2 SQIVND (reference sequence). V gave up 3 bases and J gave up 5 bases, with 25 bases separating them. The CDR3 is 18 amino acids. CDR3: CASSMGLAGTPRRETQYF. In DNA, the CDR3 is TGTGCCAGTAGTATGGGTCTGGCGGGGACCCCTCGGAGGGAGACCCAGTACTTC. The complete variable domain, with remaining parts taken from reference TRBV19 and TRBJ2-5, reads DGGITQSPKYLFRKEGQNVTLSCEQNLNHDAMYWYRQDPGQGLRLIYYSQIVNDFQKGDIAEGYSVSREKKESFPLTVTSAQKNPTAFYLCASSMGLAGTPRRETQYFGPGTRLLVL.

This rearrangement joins TRBV20-1 to TRBJ2-7; 8 positions match TRBD2. Germline CDR1 DFQATT, CDR2 SNEGSKA (reference sequence). There are 14 residues in the CDR3. The V segment lost 0 bases and the J segment 7 bases; nucleotides outside the gene matches: 8. The CDR3 nucleotides read TGCAGTGCTAGAGAGACGGGAGGGCCAATAGAGCAGTACTTC. Protein: CSARETGGPIEQYF.